This entry concerns a single TCR beta chain. Authors' analysis steps: Amplification from reference gene primers served as the basis for estimated nucleated cell counts. Produced via immunoSEQ multiplex PCR; TCRdb's table is partial and in-frame only. V and J calls and clone size are those listed in that table; D and trimming were worked out from the DNA. The sample lists nearly 70,000 clones, about 91% seen once, with 5.5% to 7% in the top ten. Trimming took off 0 bases at V and 7 bases at J, with 7 bases between the two ends. Per germline, CDR1 SGHDT and CDR2 YYEEEE. There are 12 residues in the CDR3. This record comes from a study of blood T cell repertoires in COVID-19. For the study at large: Sites across the United States, Italy and Spain contributed samples from acute and convalescent COVID-19. The cDNA or gDNA used as material had been derived from T cells, B-cell-depleted T cells, or PBMCs.

The sequence came from a woman in her 70s with acute or convalescent COVID-19. The sequenced sample consisted of peripheral blood. The rearrangement links TRBV5-6 to TRBJ1-1; D uncertain. For the CDR3, the DNA is TGTGCCAGCAGCTTGGGGCGGATTGAAGCTTTCTTT. Residues: CASSLGRIEAFF.